This T cell receptor beta chain was recovered during a study of blood T cell repertoires in COVID-19. As for the study in general: Sites in the United States, Italy and Spain provided acute and convalescent COVID-19 samples. The analysed material was cDNA or gDNA that came from T cells, B-cell-depleted T cells, or PBMCs.

Germline CDR1 and CDR2: WSHSY and SAAADI. The CDR3 runs to 14 residues. V was shortened by 7 bases and J by 2 bases, with 14 bases between the two germline ends. This clone was seen a single time. Assay: immunoSEQ multiplex PCR; the TCRdb copy retains only in-frame clones and omits some. The sample has almost 200,000 clones, about nine tenths seen once. The chain combines TRBV10-2 with TRBJ1-1, with D tentatively TRBD1 (6 bases). Sequenced: peripheral blood. This TCR derives from a woman between 65 and 79 years old with acute or convalescent COVID-19. CDR3 DNA: TGCGCCAGCACTCAAACGGACAGAAACACTGAAGCTTTCTTT. Translation: CASTQTDRNTEAFF.